This T cell receptor (beta chain) was retrieved from a study of blood T cell repertoires in COVID-19 (dated by TCRdb to the early 2020s). Context from the whole study: Samples covering the acute and convalescent phases of COVID-19 were provided by collaborators in the United States, Italy and Spain. The samples were drawn from the first 160 participants of the ongoing ImmuneRACE study and from 1,254 subjects provided by 6 global collaborators. The material from the prospective study consisted of cDNA or gDNA derived from T cells, B-cell-depleted T cells, or PBMCs. The repertoires were made available in a free public database intended to serve as a resource for research on the immune response to SARS-CoV-2. The dataset comprised deeply sampled blood TCRbeta repertoires from subjects exposed to, actively infected with, or recovered from COVID-19. Sample metadata almost always included a de-identified subject ID, COVID-19 status, age in years and sex. Where available, HLA class I and class II types were taken from metadata supplied by the sample provider and were not determined by assay-based typing. General study outcomes and caveats: How much clinical and demographic metadata was included differed by source and by participant, and the metadata was provided uncurated.

Participants in the prospective study were aged roughly 18 to 100 years, lived in about two dozen United States geographic areas, and enrolled through a virtual design. To assign participants to cohorts, the prospective study relied on clinical history that participants themselves reported in a screening survey and a study questionnaire. Exposed participants had been in contact, within 2 weeks of entering the study, with a person who had a PCR-confirmed or clinician-diagnosed case of COVID-19. Mobile phlebotomists in the prospective study collected whole blood, serum and a nasopharyngeal or oropharyngeal swab from every participant. Participants in the prospective study had the option to provide additional blood draws and questionnaires over a roughly two-month period. Before DNA extraction, blood samples from the prospective study were shipped at room temperature or frozen. With regard to this clone: The specificity of this receptor is unknown. Within one base of it there is no much larger clone, and no base qualities were kept.

TCRbeta CDR3 regions were amplified from genomic DNA by means of the immunoSEQ Assay, a bias-controlled multiplex PCR. The original methods were these. Within the assay, amplification of reference gene primers was used to estimate how many nucleated cells each sample contained. Sequence reads were collapsed and filtered to measure the absolute abundance of every unique TCRbeta CDR3 rearrangement. For each sample, productive Simpson clonality was calculated as the square root of Simpson's diversity index across productive rearrangements. TCRdb limited this immuneACCESS table to in-frame rearrangements with V and J called. A share of clones is missing; checked studies link under half to unresolved V genes, and the rest is unexplained. V, J and clone size derive from that table, while D and trimming were established from the DNA sequence. The sample profile shows about 220,000 clones; around 89% of them were found once. The ten most abundant clones make up approximately 16% of the sample.

From the germline V gene (reference sequence), CDR1 is LGHDT and CDR2 is YNNKEL. Including the terminal cysteine and phenylalanine, the CDR3 comprises 15 residues. Only the CDR3 part of the read is kept: 45 bases, read in frame from the first base. Trimmed from V: 4 bases; trimmed from J: 8 bases; junction bases lacking a gene match: 8. The sequenced sample was PBMCs or T cells enriched from blood (not recorded which). This sequence originates from a man younger than 45 who had been exposed to COVID-19. The sequence is built from TRBV3-1 (or the pseudogene TRBV3-2) and TRBJ1-4; TRBD1 fits 9 bases in the junction. CDR3 loop: CASSLPGQGREKLFF. The nucleotides are TGTGCCAGCAGCCTACCGGGACAGGGTCGCGAAAAACTGTTTTTT.